These 21 T cell receptor delta chains came from one sample sequenced in a study of γδ T cells in repeated Plasmodium falciparum infection (dated by TCRdb to about 2021). Library generation was performed with multiplex PCR. This sample was sequenced with an Illumina MiSeq. After TCRdb called clones again from the public reads with CATT, rows with identical DNA were merged. A total of 75,000 to 95,000 delta-chain clones appear in this sample, more than 0.85% of them only once. The top ten hold 9.5% to 10% of the sample. For bulk TCR repertoire analysis, Vgamma9/Vdelta2+ and Vdelta2-negative gammadelta T cell populations were flow-sorted out of peripheral blood mononuclear cells. Sequencing input: gamma-delta T cells from blood. These receptors came from a pool of human donors (malaria-infected and uninfected, not separated).

In this sample, this clone turned up many times. The rearrangement uses TRDV1 and TRDJ1; 11 bases map to TRDD3. V trimming: 2 bases; J trimming: 3 bases; junction bases outside the gene matches: 8. Germline V gene data show CDR1 as TSWWSYY and CDR2 as QGS. The CDR3 is 17 amino acids. The CDR3 sequence: CALGEKRWGIRPDKLIF. CDR3 sequence (DNA): TGTGCTCTTGGGGAAAAGAGGTGGGGGATACGCCCCGATAAACTCATCTTT.

Regarding this clone: The protein TCRdb lists belongs to a much larger clone and differs from this DNA's translation at residue 7, which points to a read error; the protein shown is made from the DNA. The chain carries TRDV2 and TRDJ1, with D perhaps TRDD3 (5 bases). Because TCRdb records no J gene, it was assigned here through a match of the DNA to germline. V lost 0 bases and J 2 bases, leaving 12 bases between the germline ends. Germline V CDR1 and CDR2: GEAIGNYY, EKD. This CDR3 has 15 residues. For the CDR3, the DNA is TGTGCCTGTGACACCGGGGAGATACTAACCGATAAACTCATCTTT. Translated: CACDTGEILTDKLIF.

This clone was counted between two and nine times. A read error likely explains this, since a far larger clone differs by one base. Within the sample, other DNA sequences also encode this same CDR3. This chain joins TRDV1 and TRDJ1; 8 bases align to TRDD3. The CDR3 runs to 14 residues. Germline V gene data show CDR1 as TSWWSYY and CDR2 as QGS. The CDR3, as DNA: TGTGCTCTTGGGGGACTCTGGGGGACTGATAAACTTATCTTT. Protein product: CALGGLWGTDKLIF.

There are a few counts of this clone. A far larger clone is off by one base, so a read error is likely. Other DNA sequences from this sample encode an identical CDR3 as well. For the CDR3, the DNA is TGTGCCTGTGACAGGGTACTGGGGGACACCCTCTCCACCGATAAACTCATCTTT. Amino acids: CACDRVLGDTLSTDKLIF. J is TRDJ1 and V is TRDV2; 9 positions agree with TRDD3. The J gene comes from matching the DNA to germline here; TCRdb lacks it. Trimming cost V 2 bases and J 1 base; bases outside gene matches: 13. The germline V gene encodes CDR1 GEAIGNYY and CDR2 EKD. There are 18 residues in the CDR3.

Worth noting for this clone: TCRdb records a much larger clone's protein for this DNA, with a difference at residue 14 that likely arises from a read error; the protein given is the translation of the DNA. For the V gene the call is TRDV1; the J gene has no call; the table's D gene call, TRDD3, was not cross checked with the DNA. Germline assignment: CDR1 TSWWSYY and CDR2 QGS. This CDR3 has 16 residues. CDR3 DNA: TGTGCTCTTATGAGTGCCTACTGGGGGATCCCCGATAAACCCATCTTT. Amino acids: CALMSAYWGIPDKPIF.

Remarks on this clone: TCRdb's entry gives the protein of a much larger clone, which mismatches this DNA's translation at residue 11, likely from a read error; the protein reported here is translated from the DNA. The rearrangement joins TRDV1 to TRDJ1; D not certain. TCRdb lists no J gene, so it was determined here by aligning the DNA to germline. Germline V lookup: CDR1 TSWWSYY, CDR2 QGS. This CDR3 contains 16 residues. The V and J ends lost 0 bases and 3 bases respectively, with 14 bases between them. CDR3 region: CALGELPPPYADKLIF. CDR3 nucleotide sequence: TGTGCTCTTGGGGAACTGCCCCCACCGTACGCCGATAAACTCATCTTT.

This clone has a count of ten or more. This DNA's translation and the protein TCRdb lists, from a much larger clone, do not match at residue 18, likely due to a read error; the protein shown is translated from the DNA. The rearrangement uses TRDV1 and TRDJ1; 13 bases are a match to TRDD3. This CDR3 region has 19 residues. Germline-derived CDR1 and CDR2 are TSWWSYY and QGS. In nucleotides, the CDR3 is TGTGCTCTTGGGGATCCGTGGTCGGGTACTGGGGGATACGGCGTAAAACTCACCTTT. Residues: CALGDPWSGTGGYGVKLTF.

Regarding this clone: One base separates it from a far larger clone, so it is likely a read error. Within the sample, other DNA sequences also encode this same CDR3. The CDR3: CALGRGLGELIF. The CDR3 bases are TGTGCCCTTGGTCGGGGGCTAGGAGAACTCATCTTT. The chain uses TRDV1 and TRDJ1; maybe TRDD3 (5 bases). Because TCRdb records no J gene, it was assigned here through a match of the DNA to germline. The CDR3 has 12 residues. From germline, CDR1 is TSWWSYY and CDR2 QGS.

A remark on this clone: The protein given by TCRdb reflects a much larger clone and differs at residue 7 from this DNA's translation, likely from a read error; the protein shown is the DNA's translation. V gene TRDV2 combines with J gene TRDJ1; TRDD3 matches at 10 bases. The J gene, missing from TCRdb, was assigned here through DNA to germline matching. V dropped 0 bases and J dropped 2; count of bases not matched to a gene: 17. The CDR3 loop spans 20 amino acids. Germline V CDR1 and CDR2: GEAIGNYY, EKD. Written as DNA, the CDR3 is TGTGCCTGTGACACCGTTCCCTACGATTTTGTACTGGGGGATACCGATAAACTCATCTTT. Its translation: CACDTVPYDFVLGDTDKLIF.

In this sample, this clone turned up many times. One base separates it from a far larger clone, so it is likely a read error. This CDR3 is also generated by other DNA sequences in the sample. The chain couples TRDV2 to TRDJ1; the D gene is possibly TRDD3 (5 bases). This CDR3 contains 14 residues. Germline V gene sequence: CDR1 GEAIGNYY, CDR2 EKD. The CDR3 spells CACDPIRLHDKLIF. The CDR3 coding sequence is TGCGCCTGTGACCCCATACGCTTGCACGATAAACTCATCTTT.

For this clone: With only one base between it and a far larger clone, this is likely a read error. The sample carries other DNA sequences with the same CDR3. The chain couples TRDV1 to TRDJ1; D perhaps matches TRDD3 (5 bases). Germline V gives CDR1 TSWWSYY, CDR2 QGS. The CDR3 is 13 residues long. The CDR3 loop is CALGELLSQKLIF. The CDR3 coding sequence is TGTGCGCTTGGGGAACTCTTGTCTCAAAAACTCATCTTT.

With respect to this clone: The amino acid sequence in TCRdb belongs to a much larger clone and departs from this DNA's translation at residue 15, likely a sequencing read error; the sequence shown is translated from the DNA. This CDR3 reads CACDTVVLGDTKYTNKLIF. CDR3 in DNA: TGTGCCTGTGACACCGTGGTACTGGGGGATACGAAATACACCAATAAACTCATCTTT. V is TRDV2 and J is TRDJ1; 13 bases line up with TRDD3. Because TCRdb records no J gene, it was assigned here through a match of the DNA to germline. The CDR3 has 19 residues. Per germline, CDR1 GEAIGNYY and CDR2 EKD.

With respect to this clone: The protein that TCRdb holds for this DNA derives from a much larger clone and differs from the translated DNA at residue 7, which likely indicates a read error; the protein shown here is translated from the DNA. V gene TRDV2 combines with J gene TRDJ2; 10 bases map to TRDD3. V shed 1 base and J 2 bases; nucleotides not matched to a gene: 15. This CDR3 spans 20 amino acids. Germline CDR1 is GEAIGNYY and CDR2 is EKD. CDR3 residues: CACDTILTGGLIELTAQLFF. DNA for the CDR3: TGTGCCTGTGACACTATCCTTACTGGGGGATTAATTGAGTTGACAGCACAACTCTTCTTT.

This clone has just a few counts. The protein given by TCRdb reflects a much larger clone and differs at residue 15 from this DNA's translation, likely from a read error; the protein shown is the DNA's translation. This sequence joins TRDV1 and TRDJ1; 9 bases match TRDD2. Because TCRdb records no J gene, it was assigned here through a match of the DNA to germline. V gave up 1 base and J gave up 0 bases; unmatched junction bases: 24. The CDR3 runs 23 residues. The germline V gene encodes CDR1 TSWWSYY and CDR2 QGS. The CDR3 loop is CALGEHCCRPSYSYEGYTDKLIF. The CDR3 nucleotides read TGTGCTCTTGGGGAACATTGTTGTAGGCCTTCCTACTCCTACGAGGGATACACCGATAAACTCATCTTT.

There are a few counts of this clone. The TCRdb protein, from a much larger clone, departs from this DNA's translation at residue 4, likely by read error; the protein shown derives from the DNA. This chain connects TRDV2 to TRDJ1, with 12 bases fitting TRDD3. The J gene is not listed in TCRdb, so it was assigned here from a DNA match to germline. Germline lookup yields CDR1 GEAIGNYY and CDR2 EKD. The CDR3 covers 19 residues. The CDR3 sequence is CACVTLPPGGYGSTDKLIF. In nucleotides, the CDR3 is TGTGCCTGTGTCACCCTGCCTCCTGGGGGATACGGAAGCACCGATAAACTCATCTTT.

A remark on this clone: A single base is all that separates this from a far larger clone, so a read error is likely. The sample contains more than one DNA sequence encoding this CDR3. The chain combines TRDV1 with TRDJ1; D assignment may be TRDD1 or TRDD3 (5 bases each). Because TCRdb records no J gene, it was assigned here through a match of the DNA to germline. There are 15 residues in the CDR3. Germline assignment: CDR1 TSWWSYY and CDR2 QGS. CDR3 coding DNA: TGTGCCCTTGGGGAACTAGAAATCCGGTCGGATAAACTCATCTTT. Amino acids: CALGELEIRSDKLIF.

Worth noting for this clone: The protein held in TCRdb is that of a much larger clone and does not match this DNA's translation at residue 5, likely because of a read error; the protein shown is translated from the DNA. This chain connects TRDV2 to TRDJ1; 9 bases align to TRDD3. Here the J gene was assigned by germline matching of the DNA, as TCRdb has none. Per germline, CDR1 GEAIGNYY and CDR2 EKD. The CDR3 sequence is 24 residues long. V was clipped by 2 bases and J by 6 bases; unmatched bases: 36. The CDR3 DNA reads TGTGCCTGTGACATCCTGGCCCCCTCTCCTACGGCTGGGGGATCGTACACCGATGGTCATAAACTCATCTTT. This gives the protein CACDILAPSPTAGGSYTDGHKLIF.

Comments on this clone: TCRdb has a much larger clone's protein, which differs at residue 10 from the translation of this DNA, likely because of a read error; what is shown is the protein translated from the DNA. The CDR3 loop is CALGQTIRGMPSLTAQLFF. In nucleotides, the CDR3 is TGTGCTCTTGGGCAAACGATAAGGGGGATGCCATCTTTGACAGCACAACTCTTCTTT. V is TRDV1 and J is TRDJ2; TRDD3 aligns across 7 bases. Because TCRdb records no J gene, it was assigned here through a match of the DNA to germline. Germline CDR1 reads TSWWSYY; CDR2 reads QGS. The CDR3 spans 19 residues. Trimming at V came to 5 bases and at J to 0 bases, leaving 15 bases not matched to a gene.

Remarks on this clone: Compared with germline, one end of the junction differs, possibly owing to a read error. This chain uses TRDV1 with TRDJ1; 10 bases match TRDD3. TCRdb supplies no J gene; here it was assigned by aligning the nucleotide sequence to germline. This CDR3 comprises 18 residues. The germline V gene encodes CDR1 TSWWSYY and CDR2 QGS. In DNA form, the CDR3 reads TGCTCTGGGGAGACTCTCCGACTGGGGGATCTATACACCGATAAACTCATCTTT. Its translation: CSGETLRLGDLYTDKLIF.

About this clone itself: TCRdb lists the protein of a much larger clone for this DNA, which differs at residue 10, so this is likely a read error; the protein given here is translated from the DNA itself. The V call is TRDV1, the J call TRDJ1, with TRDD3 matching over 8 bases. There are 18 residues in the CDR3. V dropped 0 bases and J dropped 0; count of bases not matched to a gene: 9. Germline V gene data show CDR1 as TSWWSYY and CDR2 as QGS. The CDR3 loop reads CALGELYWGLRYTDKLIF. In DNA, the CDR3 is TGTGCTCTTGGGGAACTTTACTGGGGGCTAAGGTACACCGATAAACTCATCTTT.

As concerns this clone: The protein held in TCRdb is that of a much larger clone and does not match this DNA's translation at residue 17, likely because of a read error; the protein shown is translated from the DNA. No J gene was called, and the V gene is TRDV2; the D call in the table, TRDD3, was not verified against the DNA. CDR1 and CDR2 from the germline V gene are GEAIGNYY and EKD. This CDR3 spans 18 amino acids. CDR3 loop: CACDTVGGGLPYTDKLTF. The CDR3 DNA reads as TGTGCCTGTGACACCGTGGGCGGGGGATTACCTTACACCGATAAACTCACCTTT.